This TCR beta chain was sequenced during a study of cytomegalovirus exposure and HLA in healthy donors. With 4 bases clipped from V and 8 bases from J, the junction kept 7 bases outside the gene matches. The CDR3 consists of 15 residues. Germline V gene sequence: CDR1 SGHAT, CDR2 FQNNGV. With 60 Vbeta and 13 Jbeta primers, the PCR was carried out. TCRdb's table, derived via immunoSEQ multiplex PCR, lists solely in-frame clones and lacks some. The sample shows 100,000 to 150,000 clones, about three quarters of them seen only once. The clonotype originates from a woman aged 25-40 years in good health and CMV-seronegative. The sample was PBMCs. The rearrangement joins TRBV11-2 to TRBJ2-3; 12 positions agree with TRBD2. In DNA form, the CDR3 reads TGTGCCAGCAGCTCAACTAGCGGGAGGTCAATTACGCAGTATTTT. Its translation is CASSSTSGRSITQYF.